The 8 T cell receptor beta chains below all came from one sample that was sequenced in a study of blood T cell repertoires in COVID-19. Method: immunoSEQ multiplex PCR; TCRdb's copy keeps in-frame clones and lacks some. The sample carries about 110,000 clones, roughly nine tenths recorded once. The sequencing input was peripheral blood. The receptors stem from an elderly woman with acute or convalescent COVID-19.

V and J are TRBV2 and TRBJ2-2; a possible D gene is TRBD2 (5 bases). Per the germline V gene, CDR1 is SNHLY and CDR2 is FYNNEI. V lost 4 bases and J 6 bases, leaving 18 bases between the germline ends. CDR3 length equals 16 residues. The CDR3 loop reads CASSVDPAGGSGELFF. The DNA for the CDR3 is TGTGCCAGCAGTGTGGATCCGGCGGGCGGGTCCGGGGAGCTGTTTTTT.

This chain connects TRBV28 to TRBJ2-7, with 8 nucleotides matching TRBD1. The CDR3 is made up of 14 amino acids. The germline V gene encodes CDR1 MDHEN and CDR2 SYDVKM. V shed 6 bases and J 5 bases; nucleotides not matched to a gene: 9. The DNA for the CDR3 is TGTGCCAGCAGCACTACAGGGGGGCGGCACGAGCAGTACTTC. It translates to CASSTTGGRHEQYF.

V is TRBV4-1 and J is TRBJ2-7; TRBD1 agrees at 8 bases. Germline CDR1 and CDR2: MGHRA and YSYEKL. This CDR3 has 15 amino acids. V was clipped by 3 bases and J by 0 bases; unmatched bases: 4. Here the CDR3 reads CASSQGQASSYEQYF. CDR3 sequence (DNA): TGCGCCAGCAGCCAGGGACAGGCCAGCTCCTACGAGCAGTACTTC.

The V gene is TRBV27, the J gene TRBJ1-1, with D hard to call. CDR1 and CDR2 (germline): MNHEY, SMNVEV (reference sequence). With 7 bases removed from V and 5 bases from J, the gap between germline ends came to 17 bases. This CDR3 contains 14 residues. DNA for the CDR3: TGTGCCAGCACCTTGCGGGGAGGTGGGACTGAAGCTTTCTTT. Amino acid sequence: CASTLRGGGTEAFF.

CDR3 sequence: CASTRKGEKLFF. The CDR3 DNA sequence: TGTGCCAGCACCAGGAAGGGGGAAAAACTGTTTTTT. The chain is built from TRBV27 and TRBJ1-4; a possible D gene is TRBD1 (5 bases). Germline CDR1 reads MNHEY; CDR2 reads SMNVEV (reference sequence). The CDR3 consists of 12 residues. V was cut by 7 bases and J by 8 bases, with 11 bases left in between.

The V gene is TRBV24-1, the J gene TRBJ1-2; D possibly corresponds to TRBD1 (5 bases). This CDR3 comprises 17 residues. V was cut by 4 bases and J by 4 bases, with 21 bases left in between. Germline V gives CDR1 KGHDR, CDR2 SFDVKD. CDR3 sequence (DNA): TGTGCCACCAGTGACGCCGACAGCCCCGGTCTGGGCTATGGCTACACCTTC. Protein product: CATSDADSPGLGYGYTF.

V gene TRBV28 combines with J gene TRBJ1-5; 7 bases line up with TRBD1. Germline assignment: CDR1 MDHEN and CDR2 SYDVKM. V shed 5 bases, J shed 3 bases, and the junction held 7 bases outside the gene matches. The length of the CDR3 is 15 residues. CDR3 DNA sequence: TGTGCCAGCAGTACCAACAGGGGCATCAATCAGCCCCAGCATTTT. This sequence encodes CASSTNRGINQPQHF. Full variable domain (missing parts from reference TRBV28 and TRBJ1-5): DVKVTQSSRYLVKRTGEKVFLECVQDMDHENMFWYRQDPGLGLRLIYFSYDVKMKEKGDIPEGYSVSREKKERFSLILESASTNQTSMYLCASSTNRGINQPQHFGDGTRLSIL.

The CDR3 DNA reads as TGTGCCAGCAGCCCCAGAGGGACAGATACGCAGTATTTT. As protein: CASSPRGTDTQYF. The chain employs TRBV3-1 (or the pseudogene TRBV3-2) and TRBJ2-3; D might be TRBD2 (5 bases). Germline lookup yields CDR1 LGHDT and CDR2 YNNKEL (reference sequence). This CDR3 is 13 amino acids long. Trimming removed 4 bases at V and 3 bases at J, with 8 bases between.